Ten or more counts support the clone carrying this T cell receptor (beta chain). The antigen is unknown. V was clipped by 6 bases and J by 7 bases, with 18 bases between them. Per the germline V gene, CDR1 is MNHEY and CDR2 is SVGAGI. CDR3 size: 14 residues. Three rounds of nested PCR, following a modified ARM-PCR protocol, produced the TCRbeta library. TCRdb re-derived calls from the multiplex PCR reads in MiXCR, one entry per CDR3 protein. The data show about 200,000 distinct CDR3 sequences, less than 80% seen once. This sample's RNA came from whole unsorted tissue. Between August and November 2014, newly diagnosed, chemotherapy-naive lung cancer patients underwent thoracic surgery in China. These data are taken from a study of tumor and adjacent non-tumor tissue in lung cancer. Study summary: Patients were aged roughly 31 to 76, ten or so men and about five women, stage I to III. Regarding the study as a whole: Higher tumor TCR diversity was associated with shorter survival. Significantly higher TCR diversity was found in tumor than normal lung.

Material for sequencing was lung tumor tissue. The chain carries TRBV6-5 and TRBJ2-5, with a tentative D call TRBD1 (6 bases). This receptor was taken from a man aged 55 to 70 with non-small cell lung cancer. The CDR3 DNA reads TGTGCCAGCAGAACAGGGTCCCGAAGAGGGACCCAGTACTTC. Its protein is CASRTGSRRGTQYF.